This entry features one TCR beta chain sequence. The antigen is unknown. CDR3 size: 14 residues. Trimming took off 2 bases at V and 4 bases at J, with 10 bases between the two ends. The V gene's germline CDR1 is MRHNA and CDR2 SNTAGT. These data are taken from a study of cytotoxic CD8 clonotypes in ibrutinib-treated CLL. The planned depth of sequencing spanned 1 in 200,000 to 1 in 1 million T cells. Sequencing was performed with immunoSEQ multiplex PCR; in TCRdb, only in-frame clones are kept and a portion is missing. The repertoire consists of about 300,000 clones, with roughly 70% occurring once and the leading ten covering around 6.3%. Genomic DNA (around 2 micrograms) was obtained from cryopreserved PBMCs for construction of TCR beta libraries. Study-wide findings and caveats: Against age-matched healthy donors, baseline clonality ran higher and tracked circulating CD8+ T-cell counts. Having risen at ibrutinib response, clonality had fallen back toward baseline by progression.

This receptor was obtained from a human donor with chronic lymphocytic leukemia. The sequenced sample was PBMCs, obtained after 36 months of ibrutinib treatment. This sequence joins TRBV6-4 and TRBJ2-3; no firm D call. CDR3 nucleotides: TGTGCCAGCAGTGACGAGGCTAGGTCAGATACGCAGTATTTT. Translated: CASSDEARSDTQYF.